Detailed here is one T cell receptor (beta chain). The sample holds other DNA sequences that translate to the same CDR3. Everyone who took part was about 18 to 90 years old, and they came from about two dozen US areas. Cohort assignment relied on participant-reported clinical history. This sample was taken from a study of blood T cell repertoires in COVID-19. Study-level information: Specimens from acute and convalescent COVID-19 originated in the United States, Italy and Spain. Sources were T cells, B-cell-depleted T cells, or PBMCs; the material itself was cDNA or gDNA.

The table came from immunoSEQ multiplex PCR; TCRdb's copy has only in-frame clones and leaves some out. Among about 160,000 clones listed, 88% were seen once. V trimming: 3 bases; J trimming: 8 bases; junction bases outside the gene matches: 6. CDR1 and CDR2 (germline): KGHSH, LQKENI. The CDR3 loop spans 15 amino acids. This TCR derives from a woman between 50 and 59 years old who had recovered from COVID-19. Sequencing was carried out using PBMCs or T cells enriched from blood (not recorded which). The V gene is TRBV18, the J gene TRBJ1-4, with 10 bases matching TRBD1. The CDR3 DNA sequence: TGTGCCAGCTCACCCCCGGACAGGGGGAGGGAAAAACTGTTTTTT. Protein: CASSPPDRGREKLFF.